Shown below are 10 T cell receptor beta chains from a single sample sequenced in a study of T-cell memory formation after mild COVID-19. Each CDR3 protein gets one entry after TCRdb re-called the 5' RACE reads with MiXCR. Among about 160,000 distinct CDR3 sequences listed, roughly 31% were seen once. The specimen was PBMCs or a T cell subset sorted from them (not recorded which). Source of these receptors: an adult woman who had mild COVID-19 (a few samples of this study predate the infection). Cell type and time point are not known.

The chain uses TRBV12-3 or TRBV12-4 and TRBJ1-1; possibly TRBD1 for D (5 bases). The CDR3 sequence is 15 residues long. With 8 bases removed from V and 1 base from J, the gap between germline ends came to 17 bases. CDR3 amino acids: CASLGTRWGNTEAFF. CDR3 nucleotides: TGTGCCAGCCTTGGGACCCGCTGGGGGAACACTGAAGCTTTCTTT.

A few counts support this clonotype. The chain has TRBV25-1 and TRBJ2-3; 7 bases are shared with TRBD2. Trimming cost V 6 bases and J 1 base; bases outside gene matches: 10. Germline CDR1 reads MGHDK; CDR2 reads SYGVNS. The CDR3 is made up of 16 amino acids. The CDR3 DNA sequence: TGTGCCAGCAGCCCGACTAGCCTAGGGGGCACAGATACGCAGTATTTT. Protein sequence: CASSPTSLGGTDTQYF.

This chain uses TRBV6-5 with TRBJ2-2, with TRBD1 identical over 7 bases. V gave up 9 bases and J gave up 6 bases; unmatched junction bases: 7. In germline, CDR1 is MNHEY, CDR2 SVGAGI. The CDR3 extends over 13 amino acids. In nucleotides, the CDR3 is TGTGCCAGTAACAGGGGTATCCCCGGGGAGCTGTTTTTT. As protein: CASNRGIPGELFF.

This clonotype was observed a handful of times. The CDR3 nucleotides read TGCAGTGCTAGGGTAGGGGCCCCCACGGCTGAAGCTTTCTTT. Residues: CSARVGAPTAEAFF. The chain couples TRBV20-1 to TRBJ1-1; perhaps TRBD1 as D (5 bases). Trimming took off 3 bases at V and 6 bases at J, with 17 bases between the two ends. This CDR3 is built from 14 residues. CDR1 is DFQATT and CDR2 is SNEGSKA in the germline V gene (reference sequence).

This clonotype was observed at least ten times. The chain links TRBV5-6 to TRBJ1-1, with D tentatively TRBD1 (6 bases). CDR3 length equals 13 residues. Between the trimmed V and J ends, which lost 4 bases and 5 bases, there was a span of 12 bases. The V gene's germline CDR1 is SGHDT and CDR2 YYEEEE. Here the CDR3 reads CASSRRTATEAFF. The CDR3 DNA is TGTGCCAGCAGCAGAAGGACAGCGACTGAAGCTTTCTTT.

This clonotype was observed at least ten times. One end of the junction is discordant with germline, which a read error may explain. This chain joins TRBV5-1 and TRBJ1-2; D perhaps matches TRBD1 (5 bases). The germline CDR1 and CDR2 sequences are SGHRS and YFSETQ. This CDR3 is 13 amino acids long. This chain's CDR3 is CASSLEGNYGYTF. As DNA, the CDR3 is TGTGCCAGCAGCTTAGAGGGGAACTATGGCTACACCTTC.

This CDR3 reads CASSSPTRGTEAFF. The DNA for the CDR3 is TGTGCCAGCAGCTCCCCGACTAGAGGCACTGAAGCTTTCTTT. The chain uses TRBV7-9 and TRBJ1-1; D not resolved. The ends were cut back, 4 bases at V and 4 bases at J, with 13 bases in the middle. Germline V lookup: CDR1 SEHNR, CDR2 FQNEAQ (reference sequence). The CDR3 runs 14 residues.

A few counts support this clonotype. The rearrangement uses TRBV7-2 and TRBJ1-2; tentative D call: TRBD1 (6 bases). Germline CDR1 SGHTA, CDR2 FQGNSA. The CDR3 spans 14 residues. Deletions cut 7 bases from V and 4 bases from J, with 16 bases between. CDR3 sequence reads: CASNRDRTLYGYTF. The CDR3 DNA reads TGTGCCAGCAACCGAGACAGGACCCTCTATGGCTACACCTTC.

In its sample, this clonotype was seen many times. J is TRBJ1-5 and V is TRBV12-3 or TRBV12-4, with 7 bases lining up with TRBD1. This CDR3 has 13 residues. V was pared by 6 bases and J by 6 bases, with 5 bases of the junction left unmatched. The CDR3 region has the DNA TGTGCCAGCAGCCGACAGGGAGGTCAGCCCCAGCATTTT. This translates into CASSRQGGQPQHF.

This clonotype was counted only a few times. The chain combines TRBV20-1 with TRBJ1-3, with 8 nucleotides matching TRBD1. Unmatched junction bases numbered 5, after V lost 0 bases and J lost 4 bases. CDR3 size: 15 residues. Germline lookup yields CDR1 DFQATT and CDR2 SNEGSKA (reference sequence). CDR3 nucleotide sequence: TGCAGTGCTAGAGATCAGGGGGCTAGGGGAAACACCATATATTTT. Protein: CSARDQGARGNTIYF.